The T cell receptor beta chain described here comes from a study of blood T cell repertoires in COVID-19. The wider study: Italy, Spain and the United States were the sources of the convalescent and acute COVID-19 samples. T cells, B-cell-depleted T cells, or PBMCs supplied cDNA or gDNA.

The germline V and J ends were trimmed by 3 bases and 0 bases, with 9 bases remaining between them. Per the germline V gene, CDR1 is MNHEY and CDR2 is SMNVEV (reference sequence). This CDR3 region has 15 residues. This clone appeared a few times. Under the authors' procedure: Amplification of reference gene primers was used by the study to estimate nucleated cell counts. Generated by immunoSEQ multiplex PCR, the TCRdb table keeps only in-frame clones and is missing some. Clone size and the V and J calls come from that table; the DNA yielded D and trimming. The table has 100,000 to 120,000 clones, around nine tenths seen once.

The chain has TRBV27 and TRBJ1-3; no reliable D call. The source material was peripheral blood. The receptor was derived from a human donor in a cohort sampled during active COVID-19. The CDR3 nucleotides read TGTGCCAGCAGTTTTTCGGTGCCCTCTGGAAACACCATATATTTT. This gives the protein CASSFSVPSGNTIYF.